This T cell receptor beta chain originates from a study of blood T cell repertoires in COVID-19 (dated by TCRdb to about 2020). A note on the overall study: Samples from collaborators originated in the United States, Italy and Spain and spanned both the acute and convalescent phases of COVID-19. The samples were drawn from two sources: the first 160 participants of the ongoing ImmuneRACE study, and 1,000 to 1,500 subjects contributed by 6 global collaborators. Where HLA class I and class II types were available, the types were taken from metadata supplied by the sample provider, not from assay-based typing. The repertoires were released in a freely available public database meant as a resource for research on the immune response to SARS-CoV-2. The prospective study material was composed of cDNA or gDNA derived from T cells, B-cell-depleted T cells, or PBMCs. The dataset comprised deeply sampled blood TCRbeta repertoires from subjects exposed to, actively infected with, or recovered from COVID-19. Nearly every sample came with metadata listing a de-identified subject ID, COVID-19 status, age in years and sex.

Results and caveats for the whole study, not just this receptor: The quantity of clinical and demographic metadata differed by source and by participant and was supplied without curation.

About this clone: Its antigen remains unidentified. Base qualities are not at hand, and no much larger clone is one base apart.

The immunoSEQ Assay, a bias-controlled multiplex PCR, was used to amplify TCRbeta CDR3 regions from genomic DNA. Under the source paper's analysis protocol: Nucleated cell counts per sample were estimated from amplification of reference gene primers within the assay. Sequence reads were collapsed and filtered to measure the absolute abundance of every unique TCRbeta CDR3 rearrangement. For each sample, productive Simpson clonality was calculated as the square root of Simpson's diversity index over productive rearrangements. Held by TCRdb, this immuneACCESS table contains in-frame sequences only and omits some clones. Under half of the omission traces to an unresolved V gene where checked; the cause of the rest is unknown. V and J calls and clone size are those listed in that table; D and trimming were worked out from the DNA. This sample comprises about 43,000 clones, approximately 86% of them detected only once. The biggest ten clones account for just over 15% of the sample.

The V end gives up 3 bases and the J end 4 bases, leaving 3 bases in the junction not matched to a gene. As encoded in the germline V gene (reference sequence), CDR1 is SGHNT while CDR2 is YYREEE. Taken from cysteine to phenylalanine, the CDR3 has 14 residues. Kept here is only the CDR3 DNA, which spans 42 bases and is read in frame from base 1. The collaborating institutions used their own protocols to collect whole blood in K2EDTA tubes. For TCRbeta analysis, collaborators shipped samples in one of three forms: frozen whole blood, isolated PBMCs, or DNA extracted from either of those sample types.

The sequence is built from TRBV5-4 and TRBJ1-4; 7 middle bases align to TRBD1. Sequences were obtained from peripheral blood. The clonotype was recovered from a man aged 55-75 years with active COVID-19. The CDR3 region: CASSSGQINEKLFF. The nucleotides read TGTGCCAGCAGCTCGGGACAGATTAATGAAAAACTGTTTTTT.